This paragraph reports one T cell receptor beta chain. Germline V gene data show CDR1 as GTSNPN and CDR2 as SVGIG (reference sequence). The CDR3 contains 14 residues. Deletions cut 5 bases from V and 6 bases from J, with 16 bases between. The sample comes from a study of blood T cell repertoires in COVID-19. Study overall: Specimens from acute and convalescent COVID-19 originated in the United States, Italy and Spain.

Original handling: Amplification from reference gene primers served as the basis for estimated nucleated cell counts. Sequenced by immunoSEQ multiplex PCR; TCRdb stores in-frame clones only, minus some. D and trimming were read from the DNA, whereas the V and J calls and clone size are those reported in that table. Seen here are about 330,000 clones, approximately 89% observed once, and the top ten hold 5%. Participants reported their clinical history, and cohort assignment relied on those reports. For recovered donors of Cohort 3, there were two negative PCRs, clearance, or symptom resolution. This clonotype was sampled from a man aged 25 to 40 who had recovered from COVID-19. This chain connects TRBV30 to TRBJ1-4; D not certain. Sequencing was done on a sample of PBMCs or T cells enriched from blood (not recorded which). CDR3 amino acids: CAWDFPLSYEKLFF. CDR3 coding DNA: TGTGCCTGGGACTTCCCTCTTTCATATGAAAAACTGTTTTTT.